This T cell receptor (beta chain) derives from a study of cytomegalovirus exposure and HLA in healthy donors. Healthy bone marrow donors made up the cohort. Germline values: CDR1 MNHNS, CDR2 SASEGT. This CDR3 contains 12 residues. Trimming removed 6 bases from V and 9 bases from J, with 12 bases in between. Primers for the PCR totalled 60 Vbeta and 13 Jbeta. Data came from immunoSEQ multiplex PCR; TCRdb stores just in-frame clones and leaves some out. The sample has nearly 110,000 clones, about two thirds seen once. Study-wide results and caveats: A later analysis, which compared TCR beta chains of equal frequency, found the HLA-associated ones more clonally expanded. Per a prior analysis, the majority of TCR beta V segments were productive roughly 90% or roughly 30% of the time. CMV antigen specificity of a few CMV-associated chains was confirmed in vitro.

In the case of this clone: Its antigen remains unidentified.

Sequencing was performed on PBMCs. This TCR was sampled from a female donor in good health and CMV-seronegative. The chain recombines TRBV6-1 with TRBJ2-1; a possible D gene is TRBD1 (5 bases). The CDR3 here is CASSDQGIEQFF. CDR3 in DNA: TGTGCCAGCAGCGACCAGGGTATTGAGCAGTTCTTC.